The clone carrying this TCR beta chain was counted a few times. CDR3 length equals 13 residues. Per germline, CDR1 SGHTA and CDR2 FQGNSA. The ends were cut back, 1 base at V and 3 bases at J, with 4 bases in the middle. The data belong to a study of blood T cell repertoires in COVID-19. The table came from immunoSEQ multiplex PCR; TCRdb's copy has only in-frame clones and leaves some out. The repertoire has around 300,000 clones, over 75% of them found once; the top ten carry around 0.92%. This sequence joins TRBV7-2 and TRBJ1-5; D is unresolved. Sequenced: PBMCs or T cells enriched from blood (not recorded which). This clonotype was obtained from a woman aged 25 to 45 who had recovered from COVID-19. The CDR3 DNA is TGTGCCAGCAGCTTAGGTATCAATCAGCCCCAGCATTTT. Translation: CASSLGINQPQHF.